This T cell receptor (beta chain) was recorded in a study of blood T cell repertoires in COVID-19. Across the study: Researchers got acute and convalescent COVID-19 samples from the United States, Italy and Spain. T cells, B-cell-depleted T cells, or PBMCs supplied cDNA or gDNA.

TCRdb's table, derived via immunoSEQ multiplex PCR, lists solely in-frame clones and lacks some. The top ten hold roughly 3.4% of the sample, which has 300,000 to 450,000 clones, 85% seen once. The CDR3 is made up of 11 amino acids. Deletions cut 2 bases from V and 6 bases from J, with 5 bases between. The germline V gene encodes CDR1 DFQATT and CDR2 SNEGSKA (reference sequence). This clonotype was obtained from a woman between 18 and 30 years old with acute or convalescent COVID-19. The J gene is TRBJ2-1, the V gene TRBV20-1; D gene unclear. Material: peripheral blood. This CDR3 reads CSARRVNEQFF. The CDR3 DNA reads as TGCAGTGCTAGACGTGTCAATGAGCAGTTCTTC.